These 25 T cell receptor beta chains came from one sample sequenced in a study of blood T cell repertoires in COVID-19. The method was immunoSEQ multiplex PCR; TCRdb's version includes in-frame clones alone and lacks a portion of them. The sample holds roughly 86,000 clones, around 87% seen once. Sequencing was carried out using peripheral blood. The source is a man in his forties with acute or convalescent COVID-19.

The chain carries TRBV25-1 and TRBJ1-2; possibly TRBD1 for D (5 bases). Trimming left V 2 bases short and J 4 bases short, with 8 bases between. Germline-derived CDR1 and CDR2 are MGHDK and SYGVNS. This CDR3 comprises 13 residues. CDR3 nucleotide sequence: TGTGCCAGCAGTGAACAGGGCAGCTATGGCTACACCTTC. Its translation is CASSEQGSYGYTF.

This chain joins TRBV5-8 and TRBJ1-2, with TRBD1 as a possible D gene (5 bases). The V end lost 3 bases, the J end lost 6 bases, and 9 bases lay between the germline ends. The CDR3 runs to 12 residues. Germline V CDR1 and CDR2: SGHTS, YDEGEE. CDR3 residues: CASSSQVDGYTF. CDR3 coding DNA: TGTGCCAGCAGCTCACAGGTAGATGGCTACACCTTC.

The gene calls are TRBV27 and TRBJ1-1; weak D call: TRBD1 (6 bases). V was shortened by 3 bases and J by 3 bases, with 17 bases between the two germline ends. The CDR3 contains 16 residues. CDR1 is MNHEY and CDR2 is SMNVEV in the germline V gene (reference sequence). In DNA form, the CDR3 reads TGTGCCAGCAGTTTGCGGGGGGGCGTTTGGGACACTGAAGCTTTCTTT. It translates to CASSLRGGVWDTEAFF.

The chain couples TRBV18 to TRBJ2-7; 9 bases are a match to TRBD2. This CDR3 is built from 15 residues. Germline lookup yields CDR1 KGHSH and CDR2 LQKENI. V lost 2 bases and J lost 3; bases outside the gene matches: 5. CDR3 amino acids: CASSPGTSPNYEQYF. The DNA of the CDR3 is TGTGCCAGCTCACCAGGGACTAGCCCCAACTACGAGCAGTACTTC.

This rearrangement joins TRBV6-6 to TRBJ1-5; D possibly corresponds to TRBD1 (5 bases). CDR3 size: 14 residues. Germline lookup yields CDR1 MNHNY and CDR2 SVGAGI (reference sequence). V gave up 6 bases and J gave up 6 bases, with 15 bases separating them. The CDR3 is CASSPRGSGQPQHF. CDR3 bases: TGTGCCAGCAGCCCTCGGGGGAGTGGTCAGCCCCAGCATTTT.

The gene calls are TRBV5-1 and TRBJ1-1; D call uncertain. The CDR3 totals 12 residues. Trimming pared 0 bases from V and 7 bases from J, leaving 7 bases between. Germline CDR1 is SGHRS and CDR2 is YFSETQ. The CDR3 is CASSLDQFEAFF. Written as DNA, the CDR3 is TGCGCCAGCAGCTTGGATCAGTTTGAAGCTTTCTTT.

This sequence joins TRBV7-9 and TRBJ2-1; TRBD2 aligns across 7 bases. Trimming took 5 bases from V and 7 from J; bases not matched to a gene: 11. The CDR3 consists of 15 residues. Per the germline V gene, CDR1 is SEHNR and CDR2 is FQNEAQ (reference sequence). The CDR3 region is CASSRAGLTPNEQFF. The CDR3, as DNA: TGTGCCAGCAGCCGGGCGGGACTAACCCCGAATGAGCAGTTCTTC. Drawing the rest from reference TRBV7-9 and TRBJ2-1, the complete variable domain is DTGVSQNPRHKITKRGQNVTFRCDPISEHNRLYWYRQTLGQGPEFLTYFQNEAQLEKSRLLSDRFSAERPKGSFSTLEIQRTEQGDSAMYLCASSRAGLTPNEQFFGPGTRLTVL.

V gene TRBV24-1 combines with J gene TRBJ1-1; D unresolved. The CDR3 is 13 amino acids. With 5 bases removed from V and 2 bases from J, the gap between germline ends came to 8 bases. Germline V gives CDR1 KGHDR, CDR2 SFDVKD. The DNA for the CDR3 is TGTGCCACCAGTGGAGGCGGAAACACTGAAGCTTTCTTT. This gives the protein CATSGGGNTEAFF.

A few counts support this clone. The chain carries TRBV6-5 and TRBJ1-6; 10 bases map to TRBD1. The CDR3 extends over 15 amino acids. V dropped 2 bases and J dropped 11; count of bases not matched to a gene: 6. Germline V lookup: CDR1 MNHEY, CDR2 SVGAGI. The CDR3 bases are TGTGCCAGCAGTTACGTCCCGGGACAGGGGCCACCCCTCCACTTT. It is translated as CASSYVPGQGPPLHF.

The V gene is TRBV1, the J gene TRBJ2-1; the table's TRBD2 call for D was not verified on the DNA. TRBV1 is designated a pseudogene. The CDR3 is made up of 15 amino acids. CDR3 residues: CTSRLAGGPVNEQFF. The CDR3 DNA follows: TGCACCAGCCGACTAGCGGGAGGGCCGGTCAATGAGCAGTTCTTC.

V gene TRBV6-1 combines with J gene TRBJ1-6; unclear D gene. The germline V and J ends were trimmed by 3 bases and 0 bases, with 15 bases remaining between them. This CDR3 spans 18 amino acids. CDR1 is MNHNS and CDR2 is SASEGT in the germline V gene. This CDR3 reads CASSEEPLIDSYNSPLHF. DNA of the CDR3: TGTGCCAGCAGTGAGGAGCCACTTATCGACTCCTATAATTCACCCCTCCACTTT.

V usage is TRBV5-4 and J usage is TRBJ1-1; no clear D gene. V was clipped by 3 bases and J by 2 bases, with 11 bases between them. The germline V gene has CDR1 SGHNT and CDR2 YYREEE (reference sequence). This CDR3 comprises 14 residues. CDR3 in amino acids: CASSSRRENTEAFF. DNA of the CDR3: TGTGCCAGCAGCTCAAGACGGGAAAACACTGAAGCTTTCTTT.

The chain couples TRBV19 to TRBJ2-1; 8 bases are shared with TRBD2. There are 14 residues in the CDR3. V dropped 4 bases and J dropped 9; count of bases not matched to a gene: 8. Germline V gene lookup returns CDR1 LNHDA and CDR2 SQIVND (reference sequence). The CDR3 is CASSNGLAGFEQFF. In DNA form, the CDR3 reads TGTGCCAGTAGTAACGGACTAGCTGGGTTTGAGCAGTTCTTC.

This sequence joins TRBV15 and TRBJ1-1; TRBD1 is a possible D gene (6 bases). CDR3 length: 13 amino acids. V was pared by 9 bases and J by 7 bases, with 18 bases between. Germline V gene sequence: CDR1 LNHNV, CDR2 YYDKDF (reference sequence). CDR3 sequence (DNA): TGTGCCACTGCCAGGGGAGAGGATGGTGAAGCTTTCTTT. This sequence encodes CATARGEDGEAFF.

The chain has TRBV3-1 (or the pseudogene TRBV3-2) and TRBJ1-3; D is undetermined. Germline CDR1 reads LGHDT; CDR2 reads YNNKEL (reference sequence). Trimming left V 1 base short and J 4 bases short, with 14 bases between. The CDR3 sequence is 16 residues long. CDR3 DNA sequence: TGTGCCAGCAGCCAAGGAGCGGTCTTATCGGGAAACACCATATATTTT. Its translation is CASSQGAVLSGNTIYF.

This clone was counted between two and nine times. The chain joins TRBV30 to TRBJ1-5; the match to TRBD1 covers 7 bases. Per the germline V gene, CDR1 is GTSNPN and CDR2 is SVGIG (reference sequence). The CDR3 has 15 amino acids. The ends lost 3 bases at V and 6 bases at J; junction bases unmatched: 11. Written as DNA, the CDR3 is TGTGCCTGGAGCCCAGGGACAGTCGCCCTTCAGCCCCAGCATTTT. Protein product: CAWSPGTVALQPQHF. Supplemented by reference TRBV30 and TRBJ1-5, the full variable domain reads SQTIHQWPATLVQPVGSPLSLECTVEGTSNPNLYWYRQAAGRGLQLLFYSVGIGQISSEVPQNLSASRPQDRQFILSSKKLLLSDSGFYLCAWSPGTVALQPQHFGDGTRLSIL.

The V and J genes are TRBV19 and TRBJ2-7; D is possibly TRBD1 (5 bases). Trimming left V 5 bases short and J 4 bases short, with 18 bases between. Germline V gene data show CDR1 as LNHDA and CDR2 as SQIVND (reference sequence). CDR3 length: 15 residues. The CDR3 DNA sequence: TGTGCCAGTAGTGAACAGTGGGGCGAATTTTACGAGCAGTACTTC. Translation gives CASSEQWGEFYEQYF.

In this sample, this clone turned up once. The chain uses TRBV3-1 (or the pseudogene TRBV3-2) and TRBJ2-2, with 9 bases matching TRBD1. From germline, CDR1 is LGHDT and CDR2 YNNKEL (reference sequence). With 0 bases clipped from V and 0 bases from J, the junction kept 5 bases outside the gene matches. CDR3 size: 18 residues. CDR3 in amino acids: CASSQELGQGTNTGELFF. Here the CDR3 DNA reads TGTGCCAGCAGCCAAGAGTTAGGACAGGGGACGAACACCGGGGAGCTGTTTTTT.

This clone was seen a handful of times. The chain uses TRBV28 and TRBJ2-7, with a possible D match to TRBD1 (6 bases). CDR1 MDHEN and CDR2 SYDVKM come from the germline V gene. The CDR3 runs 13 residues. The ends were cut back, 7 bases at V and 2 bases at J, with 12 bases in the middle. The CDR3 DNA sequence: TGTGCCAGCAAGACGACAGGAACCTACGAGCAGTACTTC. It is translated as CASKTTGTYEQYF.

The J gene is TRBJ2-3, the V gene TRBV9; TRBD2 matches at 7 bases. With 3 bases clipped from V and 4 bases from J, the junction kept 5 bases outside the gene matches. The CDR3 has 14 amino acids. Germline CDR1 reads SGDLS; CDR2 reads YYNGEE. CDR3 loop: CASSAREVPDTQYF. CDR3 in DNA: TGTGCCAGCAGCGCACGGGAGGTCCCAGATACGCAGTATTTT.

This clone came up once. The rearrangement joins TRBV2 to TRBJ1-2; a weak D match, TRBD1 (5 bases). This CDR3 has 14 amino acids. Germline-derived CDR1 and CDR2 are SNHLY and FYNNEI. V was shortened by 6 bases and J by 2 bases, with 13 bases between the two germline ends. The CDR3 protein is CASRGRTVNYGYTF. In DNA, the CDR3 is TGTGCCAGCAGGGGGCGTACAGTAAACTATGGCTACACCTTC.

J is TRBJ2-2 and V is TRBV3-1 (or the pseudogene TRBV3-2); TRBD1 agrees at 8 bases. CDR1 and CDR2 (germline): LGHDT, YNNKEL (reference sequence). V was pared by 4 bases and J by 3 bases, with 10 bases of the junction left unmatched. The CDR3 is 17 residues long. The CDR3, as DNA: TGTGCCAGCAGCCTCAACGGACAGGGAGGTTACACCGGGGAGCTGTTTTTT. Translated, it gives CASSLNGQGGYTGELFF.

The rearrangement joins TRBV10-1 to TRBJ2-2, with 8 bases fitting TRBD2. In germline, CDR1 is WNHNN, CDR2 SYGVQD (reference sequence). The CDR3 loop spans 16 amino acids. Losses at the gene ends were 7 bases for V and 5 bases for J; bases not matched to a gene: 12. The CDR3 sequence: CASTHPRRGVTGELFF. CDR3 sequence (DNA): TGCGCCAGCACCCACCCCCGGCGGGGGGTAACCGGGGAGCTGTTTTTT.

The V gene is TRBV19, the J gene TRBJ2-7; D uncertain. Trimming shortened V by 3 bases and J by 2 bases, and 11 bases separated the two germline ends. Looked up from germline, CDR1 is LNHDA and CDR2 is SQIVND (reference sequence). The CDR3 has 14 amino acids. The CDR3: CASSISPGAYEQYF. In nucleotides, the CDR3 is TGTGCCAGTAGTATCTCGCCGGGTGCCTACGAGCAGTACTTC.

This clone was seen just once. The chain is built from TRBV20-1 and TRBJ1-5; the D is unclear. The germline V gene encodes CDR1 DFQATT and CDR2 SNEGSKA (reference sequence). Trimming pared 3 bases from V and 0 bases from J, leaving 15 bases between. The CDR3 is 16 amino acids. The CDR3 DNA sequence: TGCAGTGCTAGTTTTTTTCGAGGGAATAGCAATCAGCCCCAGCATTTT. Protein sequence: CSASFFRGNSNQPQHF.